This TCR beta chain was observed in a study of T cells in Graves' hyperthyroidism and ophthalmopathy (dated by TCRdb to the late 2010s). Broadly, across the study: Peripheral blood samples were taken at the time of initial diagnosis, prior to any treatment. Following sampling, methimazole starting at 30 mg daily was given to hyperthyroidism patients, and high-dose intravenous methylprednisolone was given to ophthalmopathy patients. An independent validation cohort of 18 to 20 hyperthyroidism patients and approximately 17 patients who later progressed to ophthalmopathy tested prospective prediction of ophthalmopathy. The study also compared thyroid tissue and blood T-cell repertoires from several Graves' hyperthyroidism patients. TCR V-J signatures able to tell the groups apart were searched for in a discovery cohort of about a hundred patients, of whom fewer than 45 had Graves' ophthalmopathy and roughly 58 had stable Graves' hyperthyroidism. For training and testing, the 80 to 100 patients in the discovery cohort were randomly divided in a 7:3 ratio. According to the paper, TCR Vbeta CDR3 sequencing was carried out on more than 120 peripheral blood samples, which came from 40 to 45 ophthalmopathy, 70 to 80 hyperthyroidism and about 17 progressor patients. The investigation overall reported the following: In validation, the model predicted progression to ophthalmopathy with over 60% sensitivity and roughly 72% specificity, a median of about 6 months before onset. No statistical method was used to set the sample size in advance, and investigators knew the group allocation. Most expanded thyroid clonotypes (frequency above 0.001) were also detected in blood, suggesting blood repertoires may reflect thyroid immune responses. A 13 V-J signature model separated ophthalmopathy from stable hyperthyroidism, with 87.88% sensitivity and 81% to 83% specificity in cross-validation and 80%/75% in testing.

Ophthalmopathy patients had moderately to severely active disease, Clinical Activity Score of at least 3, NOSPECS grade of at least 4, and duration under 3 months. Exclusion was applied to patients with uncontrolled infections, other autoimmune diseases, pregnancy or lactation. Diagnoses were based on clinical symptoms, serum thyroxine and TRAb, thyroid ultrasound and orbital computed tomography. PBMCs were separated from approximately 10 ml of fresh peripheral blood using Ficoll-Paque density gradient centrifugation. Trizol reagent was used to extract total RNA, and RNA quality was then checked on an Agilent 2100 Bioanalyzer. The CDR3 numbers 16 residues from cysteine through phenylalanine. CDR3 DNA is the only sequence kept; it has 48 bases, read in frame from the first base. The germline V gene specifies SGDLS as CDR1 and YYNGEE as CDR2. Germline trimming: 3 bases from V, 5 bases from J; junction bases outside gene matches: 14.

Amplification of TCR beta CDR3 regions was carried out from RNA transcripts. The first round of RT-PCR for the TCR CDR3 was performed with the HTBI primer set and the Qiagen OneStep RT-PCR kit. The libraries were constructed in a second round of multiplex PCR and then size-selected and purified. Sequencing of the libraries was done on an Illumina HiSeq2000 using paired-end 100 bp reads. In the paper's pipeline: SOAPnuke was used to process the raw data, removing reads that contained adapters or uncalled bases, had a mean Phred below 15, or lacked an exact match to the constant primer or identifier. High-quality paired reads were merged with COPE v1.2.5, and unique nucleotide sequences were defined as clonotypes. MiTCR v1.1 was used to align clonotypes to the IMGT TRBV, TRBD and TRBJ reference segments. Analysis was restricted to V-J combinations with a frequency above 0.0001, which covered just over 98% of repertoires. A TCS score was defined as the ratio between F50 (clonal expansion) and ExV (chaos), using BLOSUM62-based TCRdist between CDR3 peptides within each V-J. Welch's t-statistics and random forest reduced fewer than 600 V-J features to roughly 13, which were used in a naive Bayes classifier (R e1071). TCRdb reanalyzed the raw reads on its own, using fastp at Q25 for trimming and MiXCR for clone calling, and kept in-frame beta chains. Duplicate CDR3 protein sequences are folded into a single record with the most common DNA and genes. These V and J calls originate from TCRdb's pipeline instead of the authors' own analysis. The sample has about 410,000 distinct CDR3 sequences on record, roughly 14% of them singletons. Of the sample, under 15% is held by the ten largest clones.

In this sample, this clonotype turned up a few times. Its antigen target is currently unknown. One base away there is no much larger clone; base qualities are not given. Sequencing input: blood. Here the chain combines TRBV9 and TRBJ2-7, with 7 bases in between that match TRBD2. The TCR was taken from a man younger than 30 with Graves' ophthalmopathy. The DNA is TGTGCCAGCAGCGCCGAAATTTACGGGGGAGGGAACGAGCAGTACTTC. The resulting protein is CASSAEIYGGGNEQYF.